This T cell receptor beta chain was observed in a study of radiation and T cells in renal cell carcinoma. Method: immunoSEQ multiplex PCR; TCRdb's copy keeps in-frame clones and lacks some. The table lists about 140,000 clones, 70% to 90% of them singletons. Time point specified: baseline pretreatment blood. Documented treatment: 15 Gy SBRT to primary tumor, nephrectomy 4 weeks later. Radiation-treated patients gave blood at baseline, week 2 and week 4. A few counts support this clone. Its specificity is not known. Overall study results and limits: Baseline intratumoral clonotype presence is unknown without pretreatment biopsies. Top tumor clonotypes rose in blood 2 weeks post-radiation, then contracted.

The clonotype was recovered from a woman aged 45-59 years with renal cell carcinoma. The sample was blood, taken from a patient whose treatment included radiotherapy and nephrectomy.

This chain's CDR3 is CASSGLGFEAFF. The DNA of the CDR3 is TGTGCCAGCAGTGGGCTCGGGTTTGAAGCTTTCTTT. This chain links TRBV25-1 with TRBJ1-1, with D uncertain. This CDR3 comprises 12 residues. Germline V CDR1 and CDR2: MGHDK, SYGVNS. The V and J ends lost 4 bases and 7 bases respectively, with 10 bases between them.